This TCR beta chain was sequenced in a study of blood T cell repertoires in COVID-19 (dated by TCRdb to about 2020). Background for the entire study: Samples covering the acute and convalescent phases of COVID-19 were provided by collaborators in the United States, Italy and Spain. The repertoires were released in a freely available public database intended as a resource for research on the immune response to SARS-CoV-2. The prospective study material was composed of cDNA or gDNA derived from T cells, B-cell-depleted T cells, or PBMCs. The sample metadata nearly always contained a de-identified subject ID, COVID-19 status, age in years and sex. The dataset comprised deeply sampled blood TCRbeta repertoires from subjects exposed to, actively infected with, or recovered from COVID-19. Samples were obtained from the ongoing ImmuneRACE study (first 160 participants) and from 1,000 to 1,500 subjects provided by 6 global collaborators. HLA class I and class II types, where available, came from metadata supplied by the sample provider rather than from assay-based typing. Summary of the overall study and its limitations: The quantity of clinical and demographic metadata differed by source and by participant and was supplied without curation.

To note about this clone: Its specific antigen is unknown. No clone much larger than this one lies a single base away; base qualities are absent.

The collaborating institutions used their own protocols to collect whole blood in K2EDTA tubes. For TCRbeta analysis, collaborator samples were shipped as frozen whole blood, as isolated PBMCs, or as DNA extracted from either sample type. TCRbeta CDR3 regions were amplified from genomic DNA using the immunoSEQ Assay, a bias-controlled multiplex PCR. The published analysis was carried out like this. The number of nucleated cells in each sample was estimated from the amplification of reference gene primers within the assay. To quantify the absolute abundance of each unique TCRbeta CDR3 rearrangement, sequence reads were collapsed and filtered. Productive Simpson clonality was computed per sample as the square root of Simpson's diversity index over productive rearrangements. TCRdb carries this immuneACCESS record with in-frame sequences only. Its versions omit some clonotypes, under half of them owing to an unresolved V gene in the studies checked, with the rest unexplained. V and J calls and clone size are as listed in that table; D and trimming were resolved from the DNA. For this sample the table gives approximately 76,000 clones, of which roughly nine tenths were detected only once. The biggest ten clones account for 1.5% to 2.5% of the sample.

Sequencing was carried out using peripheral blood. This sequence originates from a woman aged 60-70 years with acute or convalescent COVID-19.

CDR3 loop: CAWSLDPGGDEKLFF. The DNA sequence follows: TGTGCCTGGAGTCTCGACCCAGGGGGTGATGAAAAACTGTTTTTT. The chain links TRBV30 with TRBJ1-4, with 7 middle bases fitting TRBD1. The germline V gene (reference sequence) sets CDR1 to GTSNPN and CDR2 to SVGIG. The CDR3 contains 15 residues, cysteine and phenylalanine counted. The sequence is cut down to CDR3 DNA, 45 bases in frame from base 1. The germline V end is reduced by 2 bases and the J end by 6 bases; junction bases left unmatched: 9.